This T cell receptor beta chain was recorded in a study of Ad26.COV2.S vaccination and SARS-CoV-2 variants. Study information: The donor was enrolled in the Ad26.COV2.S arm of the COV1001 trial. By the intramuscular route, Ad26.COV2.S was given once, or twice 56 days apart.

Regarding treatment: 15 to 20 received Ad26.COV2.S at low or high dose, single or two shots; several received placebo; per-sample allocation not given. All samples were drawn on day 63, counting from the first vaccine or placebo injection. It was an adult aged 18-55 years in Boston who was the donor. Deletions cut 1 base from V and 0 bases from J, with 0 bases between. The CDR3 extends over 13 amino acids. The germline CDR1 and CDR2 sequences are LNHDA and SQIVND (reference sequence). Concerning this clone itself: Its target is not known.

Here immunoSEQ multiplex PCR was the method, and the copy in TCRdb shows in-frame clones only, minus some. The sample yields 300,000 to 350,000 clones, about 88% seen once. General study findings and limits: Recipients of either vaccine or placebo displayed similar breadth of non-spike TCRs.

V and J are TRBV19 and TRBJ2-2; no clear D gene. This clonotype was obtained from a person aged 18-65 years who received the Ad26.COV2.S COVID-19 vaccine or a placebo. The sample consisted of peripheral blood, taken in a trial of Ad26.COV2.S vaccine versus placebo. CDR3 nucleotide sequence: TGTGCCAGTAGTATAGCGAACACCGGGGAGCTGTTTTTT. Translation: CASSIANTGELFF.